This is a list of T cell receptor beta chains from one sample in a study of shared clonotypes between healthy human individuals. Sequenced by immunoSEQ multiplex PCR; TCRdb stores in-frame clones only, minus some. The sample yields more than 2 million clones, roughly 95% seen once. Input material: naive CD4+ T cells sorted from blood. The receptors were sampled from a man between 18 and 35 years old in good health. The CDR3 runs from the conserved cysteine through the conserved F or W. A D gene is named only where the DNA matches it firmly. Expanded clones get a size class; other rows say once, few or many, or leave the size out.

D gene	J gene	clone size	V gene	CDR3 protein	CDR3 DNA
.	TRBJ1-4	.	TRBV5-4	CASSKGRENEKLFF	TGTGCCAGCAGCAAGGGACGGGAAAATGAAAAACTGTTTTTT
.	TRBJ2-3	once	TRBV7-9	CASSSGLTQYF	TGTGCCAGCAGCTCAGGGCTTACGCAGTATTTT
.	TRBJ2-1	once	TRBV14	CASSYVQGSGYNEQFF	TGTGCCAGCAGCTATGTCCAGGGGAGCGGGTACAATGAGCAGTTCTTC
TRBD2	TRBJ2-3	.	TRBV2	CASSRLAGLTDTQYF	TGTGCCAGCAGTCGCCTAGCGGGTCTCACAGATACGCAGTATTTT
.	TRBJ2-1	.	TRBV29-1	CSVASSTTNEQFF	TGCAGCGTTGCAAGCTCAACGACAAATGAGCAGTTCTTC
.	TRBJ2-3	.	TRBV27	CASSLSSPGLVTDTQYF	TGTGCCAGCAGTTTATCGAGCCCAGGGTTGGTCACAGATACGCAGTATTTT
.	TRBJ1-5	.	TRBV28	CASSFRAGFNQPQHF	TGTGCCAGCAGTTTTAGGGCAGGGTTCAATCAGCCCCAGCATTTT
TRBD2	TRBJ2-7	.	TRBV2	CASSVGAGAPYEQYF	TGTGCCAGCAGTGTGGGAGCGGGAGCCCCCTACGAGCAGTACTTC
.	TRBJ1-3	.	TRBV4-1	CASSQAPGNSGNTIYF	TGCGCCAGCAGCCAAGCGCCAGGGAACTCTGGAAACACCATATATTTT
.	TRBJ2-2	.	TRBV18	CASSPPAGNTGELFF	TGTGCCAGCTCACCACCCGCAGGGAACACCGGGGAGCTGTTTTTT
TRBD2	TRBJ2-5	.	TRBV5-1	CASSLQGLAGSQETQYF	TGCGCCAGCAGCTTGCAAGGACTAGCGGGATCCCAAGAGACCCAGTACTTC
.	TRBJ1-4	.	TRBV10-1	CASSDSLNEKLFF	TGCGCCAGCAGTGACAGTCTGAATGAAAAACTGTTTTTT
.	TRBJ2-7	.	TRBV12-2	CASRLARQGYEQYF	TGTGCAAGTCGCTTAGCGCGACAGGGCTACGAGCAGTACTTC
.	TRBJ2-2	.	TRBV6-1	CASALAPQAGELFF	TGTGCCAGCGCCTTAGCCCCTCAAGCCGGGGAGCTGTTTTTT
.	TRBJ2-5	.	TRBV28	CASSQTGRGVQETQYF	TGTGCCAGCAGCCAGACAGGGAGGGGTGTCCAAGAGACCCAGTACTTC
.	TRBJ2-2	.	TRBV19	CASSVAGTGELFF	TGTGCCAGTAGTGTCGCGGGGACCGGGGAGCTGTTTTTT
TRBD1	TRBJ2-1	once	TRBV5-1	CASSSDRGHDNEQFF	TGCGCCAGCAGCTCGGACAGGGGGCACGACAATGAGCAGTTCTTC
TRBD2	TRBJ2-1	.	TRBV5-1	CASSRTSGGANEQFF	TGCGCCAGCAGCCGTACTAGCGGGGGGGCGAATGAGCAGTTCTTC
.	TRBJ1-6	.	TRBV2	CASSETRKPLHF	TGTGCCAGCAGTGAAACCCGGAAACCCCTCCACTTT
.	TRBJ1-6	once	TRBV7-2	CASSWGQGGNSPLHF	TGTGCCAGCAGCTGGGGGCAGGGAGGAAATTCACCCCTCCACTTT
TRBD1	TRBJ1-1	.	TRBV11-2	CASRETGMNTEAFF	TGTGCCAGCAGAGAGACAGGGATGAACACTGAAGCTTTCTTT
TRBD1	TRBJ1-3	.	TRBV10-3	CAISERTGSSGNTIYF	TGTGCCATCAGTGAACGGACAGGAAGCTCTGGAAACACCATATATTTT
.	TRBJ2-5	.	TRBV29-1	CSVVGYGSGIETQYF	TGCAGCGTTGTGGGGTATGGCTCAGGCATAGAGACCCAGTACTTC
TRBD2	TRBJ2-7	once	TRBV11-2	CASSLTSGTYEQYF	TGTGCCAGCAGCTTGACTAGCGGGACCTACGAGCAGTACTTC
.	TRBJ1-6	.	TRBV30	CAWSSTGSTYFSYNSPLHF	TGTGCCTGGAGTTCGACAGGATCTACGTACTTTTCCTATAATTCACCCCTCCACTTT
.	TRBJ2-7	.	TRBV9	CASSVGSGRFAYEQYF	TGTGCCAGCAGCGTAGGCTCCGGCAGATTTGCCTACGAGCAGTACTTC
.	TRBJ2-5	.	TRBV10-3	CAISEGSQETQYF	TGTGCCATCAGTGAGGGGTCCCAAGAGACCCAGTACTTC
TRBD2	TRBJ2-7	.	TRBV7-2	CASSFALGLVLGEQYF	TGTGCCAGCAGCTTCGCCCTGGGACTAGTGCTTGGCGAGCAGTACTTC
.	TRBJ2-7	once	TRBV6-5	CASSQGRGEQYF	TGTGCCAGCAGCCAGGGAAGGGGCGAGCAGTACTTC
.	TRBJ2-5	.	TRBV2	CASSVNRVGETQYF	TGTGCCAGCAGCGTAAACAGGGTCGGGGAGACCCAGTACTTC
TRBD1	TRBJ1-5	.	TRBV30	CAWSLQGGQPQHF	TGTGCCTGGAGTCTACAAGGGGGCCAGCCCCAGCATTTT
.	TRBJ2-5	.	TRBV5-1	CASSLLDSEGTQYF	TGCGCCAGCAGCTTGTTGGACAGCGAAGGTACCCAGTACTTC
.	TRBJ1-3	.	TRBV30	CAWSPNRSSGNTIYF	TGTGCCTGGAGTCCCAACAGGAGTTCTGGAAACACCATATATTTT
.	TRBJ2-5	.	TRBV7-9	CASSLALDLTHRTQYF	TGTGCCAGCAGCTTAGCGCTGGACCTGACCCACCGGACCCAGTACTTC
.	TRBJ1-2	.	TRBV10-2	CASGGGRDRDYGYTF	TGCGCCAGCGGGGGGGGCCGCGACAGAGACTATGGCTACACCTTC
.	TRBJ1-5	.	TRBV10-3	CAISDAHGWPQHF	TGTGCCATCAGTGATGCCCATGGATGGCCCCAGCATTTT
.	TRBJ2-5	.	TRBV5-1	CASSRGQYQETQYF	TGCGCCAGCAGTCGAGGACAGTACCAAGAGACCCAGTACTTC
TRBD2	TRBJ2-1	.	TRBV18	CASSPPGAGRAYNEQFF	TGTGCCAGCTCACCGCCCGGAGCAGGGAGGGCCTACAATGAGCAGTTCTTC
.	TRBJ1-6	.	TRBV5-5	CASSLAFQVTNSPLHF	TGTGCCAGCAGCTTGGCGTTCCAGGTGACCAATTCACCCCTCCACTTT
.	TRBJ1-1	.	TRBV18	CASSPIPQGGTEAFF	TGTGCCAGCTCACCGATCCCTCAGGGTGGCACTGAAGCTTTCTTT
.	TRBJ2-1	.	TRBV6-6	CASSRTRIDEQFF	TGTGCCAGCAGTCGTACGCGCATAGATGAGCAGTTCTTC
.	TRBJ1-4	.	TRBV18	CASSPPAGTNEKLFF	TGTGCCAGCTCACCACCGGCAGGGACAAATGAAAAACTGTTTTTT
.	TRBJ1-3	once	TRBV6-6	CASWLGSGNTIYF	TGTGCCAGCTGGTTAGGCTCTGGAAACACCATATATTTT
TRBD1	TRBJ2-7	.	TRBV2	CASSRGQGGSYEQYF	TGTGCCAGCAGCCGAGGACAGGGGGGTTCCTACGAGCAGTACTTC
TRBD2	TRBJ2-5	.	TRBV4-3	CASSQGLAGIGETQYF	TGCGCCAGCAGCCAAGGACTAGCGGGAATCGGGGAGACCCAGTACTTC
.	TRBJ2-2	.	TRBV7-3	CASSGGANTGELFF	TGTGCCAGCTCCGGGGGAGCGAACACCGGGGAGCTGTTTTTT
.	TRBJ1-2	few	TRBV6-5	CASSYGVNYGYTF	TGTGCCAGCAGTTACGGGGTTAACTATGGCTACACCTTC
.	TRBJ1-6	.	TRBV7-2	CASSLFPRGAYNSPLHF	TGTGCCAGCAGCTTATTCCCCCGGGGGGCCTATAATTCACCCCTCCACTTT
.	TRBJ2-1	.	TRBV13	CASSVVDNEQFF	TGTGCCAGCAGCGTAGTGGACAATGAGCAGTTCTTC
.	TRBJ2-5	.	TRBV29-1	CSVEEAPVGLAQYF	TGCAGCGTTGAAGAGGCCCCCGTAGGCCTGGCCCAGTACTTC
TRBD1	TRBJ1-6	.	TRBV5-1	CASSWTDRGTSPLHF	TGCGCCAGCAGCTGGACGGACAGGGGAACGTCACCCCTCCACTTT
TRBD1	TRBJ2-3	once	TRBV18	CASSLQGAGTDTQYF	TGTGCCAGCTCACTACAGGGGGCTGGCACAGATACGCAGTATTTT
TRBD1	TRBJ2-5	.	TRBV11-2	CASSSLTGQGPSYKETQYF	TGTGCCAGCAGCTCGCTAACGGGACAGGGGCCTTCTTATAAAGAGACCCAGTACTTC